This is a list of T cell receptor beta chains from one sample in a study of beta chain features in type 1 diabetes. Here immunoSEQ multiplex PCR was the method, and the copy in TCRdb shows in-frame clones only, minus some. The table has around 190,000 clones, about an eighth seen once. Sequencing was performed on central memory CD4+ T cells from blood. The receptor set was obtained from a woman aged 18-30 years in good health. CDR3s include the opening cysteine and the closing phenylalanine or tryptophan. The D gene is left open where the match is weak. Only part of the rows carry a size: once, few, many, or a class if the clone is expanded.

>TRBJ2-4|.|TRBD1|TRBV7-2
TGTGCCAGCAGCCCTGGGACAGGGAACATTCAGTACTTC
CASSPGTGNIQYF
>TRBJ1-1|few|TRBD1|TRBV7-9
TGTGCCAGCAGCTTGCAGGGGGCGAACACTGAAGCTTTCTTT
CASSLQGANTEAFF
>TRBJ2-7|few|.|TRBV27
TGTGCCAGCAGTTCTCCCCTAACAGGGATCGGCGAGCAGTACTTC
CASSSPLTGIGEQYF
>TRBJ2-5|few|.|TRBV6-1
TGTGCCAGCGGAGGGAGAACGATCCAAGAGACCCAGTACTTC
CASGGRTIQETQYF
>TRBJ2-5|.|.|TRBV5-4
TGTGCCAGCAGCGGTATCGGATTGGGGCCCCAAGAGACCCAGTACTTC
CASSGIGLGPQETQYF
>TRBJ1-5|few|.|TRBV2
TGTGCCAGCAGTGGTGAGACAGAGCAGCCCCAGCATTTT
CASSGETEQPQHF
>TRBJ2-7|.|TRBD1|TRBV5-1
TGCGCCAGCAGCTTTGGGGGACAGGGCCCAAGGCTAAACGAGCAGTACTTC
CASSFGGQGPRLNEQYF
>TRBJ2-1|.|TRBD1|TRBV27
TGTGCCAGCAAATTCGGGACAGGGGGAAATGAGCAGTTCTTC
CASKFGTGGNEQFF
>TRBJ2-5|.|.|TRBV30
TGTGCCTGGAGCCGACAACAAGAGACCCAGTACTTC
CAWSRQQETQYF
>TRBJ2-1|.|TRBD2|TRBV5-1
TGCGCCAGCAGGCTGACTAGCGGGGTCTCCTACAATGAGCAGTTCTTC
CASRLTSGVSYNEQFF
>TRBJ1-1|.|.|TRBV19
TGTGCCAGTAGGCCCCAGGGTCCGGCCACTGAAGCTTTCTTT
CASRPQGPATEAFF
>TRBJ2-7|few|TRBD1|TRBV29-1
TGCAGCGTATCTACCGGGACAGGGAATCTCTACGAGCAGTACTTC
CSVSTGTGNLYEQYF
>TRBJ2-1|.|.|TRBV4-2
TGTGCCAGCAGCCAAGACGGGAGAGGGACCTACAATGAGCAGTTCTTC
CASSQDGRGTYNEQFF
>TRBJ2-5|.|.|TRBV28
TGTGCCAGCAGTGGTTCCACAGGGTACCAAGAGACCCAGTACTTC
CASSGSTGYQETQYF
>TRBJ2-7|.|TRBD1|TRBV28
TGTGCCAGCACCCGGGACAGGGGGATCTACGAGCAGTACTTC
CASTRDRGIYEQYF
>TRBJ2-5|.|.|TRBV4-3
TGCGCCAGCAGCCAAGATAGGGGATCCCAGTACTTC
CASSQDRGSQYF
>TRBJ2-1|.|TRBD1|TRBV28
TGTGCCGGAGCCACCAGACGCTCGGGACAGTACTACAATGAGCAGTTCTTC
CAGATRRSGQYYNEQFF
>TRBJ1-5|.|.|TRBV5-4
TGTGCCAGCAGCTTCCGGGGAGGGGGCAATCAGCCCCAGCATTTT
CASSFRGGGNQPQHF
>TRBJ2-7|.|TRBD1|TRBV30
TGTGCCTGCCACACCCTAGGGGGCTGGGAGCAGTACTTC
CACHTLGGWEQYF
>TRBJ2-6|.|.|TRBV2
TGTGCCGGTTACAGGGCTTCTGGGGCCAACGTCCTGACTTTC
CAGYRASGANVLTF
>TRBJ1-4|few|.|TRBV4-3
TGCGCCAGCAGCCACGGTGAACGAGAAAAACTGTTTTTT
CASSHGEREKLFF
>TRBJ2-3|few|.|TRBV7-9
TGTGCCAGCACAACTGGAGGGGATACGCAGTATTTT
CASTTGGDTQYF
>TRBJ2-2|.|.|TRBV29-1
TGCAGCGTTGAGAGGGTCACCGGGGAGCTGTTTTTT
CSVERVTGELFF
>TRBJ2-7|few|TRBD1|TRBV6-4
TGTGCCAGCAGTCCGACCGCGGGACAGGGGGCCCACGAGCAGTACTTC
CASSPTAGQGAHEQYF
>TRBJ1-1|.|.|TRBV28
TGTGCCAGCACCCGGTACACTGAAGCTTTCTTT
CASTRYTEAFF
>TRBJ2-7|few|TRBD1|TRBV28
TGTGCCAGCAACTCAGGGGGGACAGGGGGACCCTACGAGCAGTACTTC
CASNSGGTGGPYEQYF
>TRBJ2-4|.|TRBD2|TRBV5-6
TGTGCCAGCAGCTATGGAGCGGGATCTATGAACATTCAGTACTTC
CASSYGAGSMNIQYF
>TRBJ2-3|many|.|TRBV6-1
TGTGCCAGCAGTGAACGGGGGGCGCAGTCCACAGATACGCAGTATTTT
CASSERGAQSTDTQYF
>TRBJ1-5|few|.|TRBV7-2
TGTGCCAGCAGCTTAGTCAGGGCTGGTCAGCCCCAGCATTTT
CASSLVRAGQPQHF
>TRBJ2-7|.|.|TRBV4-1
TGCGCCAGCAGCCAGGTCTACAGGGATGGGTGGCTCTACGAGCAGTACTTC
CASSQVYRDGWLYEQYF
>TRBJ2-3|.|TRBD1|TRBV18
TGTGCCAGCTCAGCTGACAGGGGGCTAACAGATACGCAGTATTTT
CASSADRGLTDTQYF
>TRBJ2-3|few|TRBD1|TRBV30
TGTGCCTGGAGTGTAGTCGGGGGACAGGGCGCTACGCAGTATTTT
CAWSVVGGQGATQYF
>TRBJ2-7|.|TRBD2|TRBV18
TGTGCCAGCTCACCGAGTGGAGGGGCGGGAGGCTCCTACGAGCAGTACTTC
CASSPSGGAGGSYEQYF
>TRBJ2-2|.|.|TRBV19
TGTGCCAGCAAGGGGGTGAGCGGACACACCACCGGGGAGCTGTTTTTT
CASKGVSGHTTGELFF
>TRBJ1-1|.|TRBD1|TRBV30
TGTGCCTGGCCCGGGACAGGGGGCGATCGGGCTTTCTTT
CAWPGTGGDRAFF
>TRBJ2-5|.|TRBD1|TRBV27
TGTGCCAGCAGCCCCGGACAGGGTCGGTGGGAGACCCAGTACTTC
CASSPGQGRWETQYF
>TRBJ1-5|.|.|TRBV5-1
TGCGCCAGCAGCTTGGGGGACATTTATAGCAATCAGCCCCAGCATTTT
CASSLGDIYSNQPQHF
>TRBJ2-7|many|TRBD2|TRBV30
TGTGCCTGGAGTGCGGGGGGGCTAACATGGAAGCAGTACTTC
CAWSAGGLTWKQYF
>TRBJ2-7|.|.|TRBV9
TGTGCCAGCAGCGTCGGGACTGGGACCTACGAGCAGTACTTC
CASSVGTGTYEQYF
>TRBJ1-5|.|TRBD1|TRBV9
TGTGCCAGCAGCGGGGACAGGGAAGGGCAGCCCCAGCATTTT
CASSGDREGQPQHF
>TRBJ1-3|.|.|TRBV30
TGTGCCTGGAGTGTACAGGCTACAGCTGGAAACACCATATATTTT
CAWSVQATAGNTIYF
>TRBJ2-1|.|.|TRBV7-9
TGTGCCAGCAGCTCCCGAATTGTACGGAATGAGCAGTTCTTC
CASSSRIVRNEQFF
>TRBJ1-5|few|.|TRBV6-5
TGTGCCAGCAGTAAGGGGCCACAGGTAACCCAGCATTTT
CASSKGPQVTQHF
>TRBJ1-1|few|TRBD1|TRBV5-1
TGCGCCAGCAGCTTGCCGCCGACAGGGGCGGGTGAAGCTTTCTTT
CASSLPPTGAGEAFF
>TRBJ1-1|.|TRBD1|TRBV7-2
TGTGCCAGCAGATCACAGGGGGACACTGAAGCTTTCTTT
CASRSQGDTEAFF
>TRBJ2-1|.|.|TRBV12-5
TGTGCTAGTGTTGGTGCCGGGAGCTCCTACAATGAGCAGTTCTTC
CASVGAGSSYNEQFF
>TRBJ2-7|few|TRBD2|TRBV19
TGTGCCAGTTCTTCTAGCGGGAGCCCTCCTACCTACGAGCAGTACTTC
CASSSSGSPPTYEQYF
>TRBJ1-1|few|TRBD1|TRBV2
TGTGCCAGCACTGGGACAGGGGGAGAGAGGACTGAAGCTTTCTTT
CASTGTGGERTEAFF
>TRBJ2-7|.|.|TRBV9
TGTGCCAGCAGCGTAGATGAGGGCTCCGAGCAGTACTTC
CASSVDEGSEQYF
>TRBJ2-6|few|.|TRBV4-3
TGCGCCAGCACCTCCCAAGTAGGGGCTCCCGGGGCCAACGTCCTGACTTTC
CASTSQVGAPGANVLTF
>TRBJ1-4|.|.|TRBV15
TGTGCCACCAGCAGAAGGAGGACCGTAGGTGAAAAACTGTTTTTT
CATSRRRTVGEKLFF
>TRBJ2-1|.|.|TRBV13
TGTGCCAGCAGTGAAAATTGGAGCTCCTACAATGAGCAGTTCTTC
CASSENWSSYNEQFF
>TRBJ2-5|.|TRBD1|TRBV18
TGTGCCAGCTCACCACGAACAGGGGGCGCAGAGACCCAGTACTTC
CASSPRTGGAETQYF
>TRBJ2-1|few|TRBD2|TRBV5-1
TGCGCCAGCAGCTTGTGGACTAGCGGGAGTATGAATGAGCAGTTCTTC
CASSLWTSGSMNEQFF
>TRBJ2-2|.|TRBD1|TRBV19
TGTGCCAGTAGTGCCGGACAGGGGGCGGGTACCGGGGAGCTGTTTTTT
CASSAGQGAGTGELFF
>TRBJ2-7|.|TRBD2|TRBV2
TGTGCCAGCAAGACCGGGACTAGCGGATACGAGCAGTACTTC
CASKTGTSGYEQYF
>TRBJ1-2|once|.|TRBV6-5
TGTGCCAGCAGTTACTCGATGAGGGGGGGATATGGCTACACCTTC
CASSYSMRGGYGYTF
>TRBJ1-1|.|.|TRBV30
TGTGCCTGGAGTGTAAGGGGAATCGCGACTGAAGCTTTCTTT
CAWSVRGIATEAFF
>TRBJ2-2|.|TRBD2|TRBV7-9
TGTGCCAGCAGCACTAGCGGGAAGGCCGGGGAGCTGTTTTTT
CASSTSGKAGELFF